This T cell receptor (beta chain) was recovered during a study of T cells after posttransplantation cyclophosphamide. This clone was found once. As yet, its antigen is unknown. Broader study findings: Donor CD8+ memory clones often dominated recipient blood repertoires at later times. After PTCy, TRB diversity resembled that of CNI/methotrexate controls.

Sampled 1 year posttransplant, controls received myeloablative marrow transplants, methotrexate and a calcineurin inhibitor. Sequenced by immunoSEQ multiplex PCR; TCRdb stores in-frame clones only, minus some. The repertoire holds 15,000 or so clones, with around 87% as singletons. Trimming removed 4 bases from V and 4 bases from J; junction bases left unmatched: 8. This CDR3 region has 17 residues. Per germline, CDR1 SGDLS and CDR2 YYNGEE. This chain uses TRBV9 with TRBJ1-6, with TRBD1 matching 10 bases. The sample was PBMCs, taken after an allogeneic stem cell transplant with a calcineurin inhibitor and methotrexate. The origin of this receptor is a male patient between 50 and 60 years old who received an allogeneic stem cell transplant from an unrelated donor, was CMV-positive, and had chronic GVHD only. Some T cells here may be from the graft donor. Here the CDR3 DNA reads TGTGCCAGCAGCCGAGGGGGACAGGGGAAATATAATTCACCCCTCCACTTT. Translating it yields CASSRGGQGKYNSPLHF. Variable domain in full (rest from reference TRBV9 and TRBJ1-6): DSGVTQTPKHLITATGQRVTLRCSPRSGDLSVYWYQQSLDQGLQFLIQYYNGEERAKGNILERFSAQQFPDLHSELNLSSLELGDSALYFCASSRGGQGKYNSPLHFGNGTRLTVT.